Each of the 8 T cell receptor beta chains below was sequenced from the same sample in a study of cytomegalovirus exposure and HLA in healthy donors (dated by TCRdb to 2016 to 2017). Library method: the immunoSEQ multiplex PCR assay. The multiplex PCR relied on a mix of 60 forward primers for TCR Vbeta segments and 13 reverse primers for TCR Jbeta segments. TCRdb provides this immuneACCESS table in a form limited to in-frame rearrangements. Some clones are lacking; in checked studies, under half of them reflect an unresolved V gene, and why the rest are absent is not known. In this sample the table shows some 170,000 clones, around 81% of which occur a single time. Roughly 4.9% of the sample belongs to the ten largest clones. Sequencing used PBMCs. The receptors originated from a woman under 30 in good health and CMV-seropositive.

The rearrangement joins TRBV9 to TRBJ1-4; 7 bases map to TRBD1. Trimming cost V 4 bases and J 5 bases; bases outside gene matches: 8. The germline gives CDR1 SGDLS, CDR2 YYNGEE. The CDR3 sequence is 15 residues long. CDR3 residues: CASSPTGVPNEKLFF. The CDR3 coding sequence is TGTGCCAGCAGCCCTACAGGGGTCCCAAATGAAAAACTGTTTTTT.

CDR3 sequence (DNA): TGCGCCAGCAGCGCCGGGACAGGGGACTACGAGCAGTACTTC. This translates into CASSAGTGDYEQYF. The V call is TRBV5-1, the J call TRBJ2-7, with 10 nucleotides matching TRBD1. Germline assignment: CDR1 SGHRS and CDR2 YFSETQ. This CDR3 has 14 residues. V was clipped by 4 bases and J by 3 bases; unmatched bases: 4.

The chain employs TRBV29-1 and TRBJ1-1, with D unresolved. This CDR3 spans 13 amino acids. In germline, CDR1 is SQVTM, CDR2 ANQGSEA. The ends were cut back, 4 bases at V and 4 bases at J, with 13 bases in the middle. CDR3 sequence: CSVGPGLSTEAFF. The CDR3 DNA is TGCAGCGTTGGCCCGGGGTTGAGCACTGAAGCTTTCTTT.

J is TRBJ1-2 and V is TRBV9; 7 bases agree with TRBD1. This CDR3 is 16 amino acids long. V lost 4 bases and J lost 2; bases outside the gene matches: 11. Germline CDR1 and CDR2: SGDLS and YYNGEE. CDR3 loop: CASSISPRGRNYGYTF. DNA for the CDR3: TGTGCCAGCAGCATAAGCCCGAGGGGGCGCAACTATGGCTACACCTTC.

This clone was seen just once. This chain connects TRBV7-3 to TRBJ2-2; 7 nucleotides line up with TRBD2. CDR1 and CDR2 from the germline V gene are SGHTA and FQGTGA. The CDR3 totals 15 residues. With 4 bases clipped from V and 1 base from J, the junction kept 3 bases outside the gene matches. CDR3 amino acids: CASSYRGGNTGELFF. The CDR3 DNA is TGTGCCAGCAGCTACCGCGGGGGGAACACCGGGGAGCTGTTTTTT. Full variable domain (outside the CDR3, taken from reference TRBV7-3 and TRBJ2-2): GAGVSQTPSNKVTEKGKYVELRCDPISGHTALYWYRQSLGQGPEFLIYFQGTGAADDSGLPNDRFFAVRPEGSVSTLKIQRTERGDSAVYLCASSYRGGNTGELFFGEGSRLTVL.

The chain employs TRBV18 and TRBJ1-1, with a weak D call TRBD1 (5 bases). CDR3 size: 14 residues. Trimming took 0 bases from V and 5 from J, leaving 10 bases between them. CDR1 KGHSH and CDR2 LQKENI come from the germline V gene. The CDR3 reads CASSPPQGGTEAFF. CDR3 DNA: TGTGCCAGCTCACCACCTCAGGGAGGGACTGAAGCTTTCTTT.

This clone was recorded once. This chain joins TRBV6-5 and TRBJ2-7; D perhaps matches TRBD1 (6 bases). Germline CDR1 MNHEY, CDR2 SVGAGI. Trimming removed 6 bases at V and 1 base at J, with 16 bases between. The length of the CDR3 is 15 residues. The CDR3 reads CASRLQGLGSYEQYF. CDR3 nucleotides: TGTGCCAGCAGGCTACAGGGTTTGGGATCCTACGAGCAGTACTTC.

The rearrangement uses TRBV29-1 and TRBJ2-7, with 7 bases identical to TRBD2. The CDR3 length is 15 residues. The germline V gene has CDR1 SQVTM and CDR2 ANQGSEA. Germline trimming cut 1 base from V and 4 bases from J; bases unmatched to any gene: 10. The CDR3 DNA is TGCAGCGTTGAAGGTTTTGGCGGGGGTGATTACGAGCAGTACTTC. Encoded protein: CSVEGFGGGDYEQYF.